The 13 T cell receptor beta chains below all came from one sample that was sequenced in a study of blood T cell repertoires in COVID-19. Profiled with immunoSEQ multiplex PCR; TCRdb holds only in-frame clones, not every one. The sample consists of about 98,000 clones, less than 85% of them appearing once. The sequencing input was peripheral blood. These receptors originate from a man between 70 and 80 years old with active or convalescent COVID-19.

The chain carries TRBV3-1 (or the pseudogene TRBV3-2) and TRBJ1-1; D uncertain. Looked up from germline, CDR1 is LGHDT and CDR2 is YNNKEL (reference sequence). The CDR3 length is 13 residues. Trimming shortened V by 1 base and J by 11 bases, and 14 bases separated the two germline ends. The CDR3 protein is CASSQGGKLSAFF. In DNA, the CDR3 is TGTGCCAGCAGCCAAGGCGGGAAGTTGTCTGCTTTCTTT.

This clone has only a few counts. The J gene is TRBJ2-1, the V gene TRBV28, with 7 bases fitting TRBD1. Looked up from germline, CDR1 is MDHEN and CDR2 is SYDVKM. CDR3 length: 13 amino acids. V lost 8 bases and J lost 4; bases outside the gene matches: 5. CDR3 region: CASWQGDYNEQFF. CDR3 coding DNA: TGTGCCAGCTGGCAGGGGGATTACAATGAGCAGTTCTTC.

This clone has a single count. This chain joins TRBV4-1 and TRBJ2-3; 7 bases are shared with TRBD2. CDR3 length: 13 residues. Trimming removed 0 bases from V and 14 bases from J; junction bases left unmatched: 8. CDR1 MGHRA and CDR2 YSYEKL come from the germline V gene. CDR3 in DNA: TGCGCCAGCAGCCAAGACCGACTAGCTTCAAGGTATTTT. It encodes CASSQDRLASRYF.

The rearrangement joins TRBV20-1 to TRBJ1-1, with D tentatively TRBD1 (5 bases). Trimming removed 1 base at V and 7 bases at J, with 7 bases between. CDR1 and CDR2 (germline): DFQATT, SNEGSKA (reference sequence). CDR3 size: 11 residues. DNA of the CDR3: TGCAGTGCTAGAGTGCAGGGTGAAGCTTTCTTT. Its protein is CSARVQGEAFF.

The gene calls are TRBV6-6 and TRBJ1-1, with TRBD1 identical over 7 bases. The trim removed 6 bases at V and 3 bases at J, leaving 4 bases unmatched. Germline CDR1 MNHNY, CDR2 SVGAGI (reference sequence). This CDR3 comprises 13 residues. Here the CDR3 reads CASRRDRDTEAFF. As DNA, the CDR3 is TGTGCCAGCAGGAGAGACAGGGACACTGAAGCTTTCTTT.

The genes are TRBV4-1 and TRBJ2-5; 7 bases fit TRBD2. The ends lost 4 bases at V and 5 bases at J; junction bases unmatched: 13. Per germline, CDR1 MGHRA and CDR2 YSYEKL. This CDR3 has 16 residues. The CDR3 sequence is CASSRRGRGKEETQYF. CDR3 bases: TGCGCCAGCAGCCGTCGCGGGCGGGGGAAGGAGGAGACCCAGTACTTC.

This chain links TRBV6-5 with TRBJ1-2, with TRBD1 identical over 8 bases. The CDR3 contains 14 residues. Germline V gene lookup returns CDR1 MNHEY and CDR2 SVGAGI. V shed 4 bases, J shed 2 bases, and the junction held 3 bases outside the gene matches. CDR3 sequence (DNA): TGTGCCAGCAGTTCATGGACAGGGAACTATGGCTACACCTTC. Its translation: CASSSWTGNYGYTF.

This rearrangement joins TRBV5-4 to TRBJ2-5; D is uncertain. The V end lost 1 base, the J end lost 0 bases, and 4 bases lay between the germline ends. This CDR3 has 13 amino acids. The germline CDR1 and CDR2 sequences are SGHNT and YYREEE (reference sequence). The CDR3 reads CASSLSDQETQYF. The DNA of the CDR3 is TGTGCCAGCAGCTTGTCGGACCAAGAGACCCAGTACTTC.

This clone was found once. V and J are TRBV24-1 and TRBJ2-1; 7 nucleotides line up with TRBD1. Germline trimming cut 9 bases from V and 5 bases from J; bases unmatched to any gene: 3. The germline V gene encodes CDR1 KGHDR and CDR2 SFDVKD. The CDR3 runs 12 residues. The CDR3 DNA follows: TGTGCCACCGGGGACAGAAACAATGAGCAGTTCTTC. Translating it yields CATGDRNNEQFF.

This clone has a handful of counts. The V call is TRBV23-1, the J call TRBJ2-5, with 8 bases fitting TRBD2. TRBV23-1 is noted as an ORF with a role that remains uncertain. V was pared by 2 bases and J by 3 bases, with 11 bases of the junction left unmatched. The CDR3 is 17 residues long. The DNA for the CDR3 is TGCGCCAGCAGTCAACCAACCCCCGGGACTAGAAAAGAGACCCAGTACTTC. It specifies CASSQPTPGTRKETQYF.

As concerns this clone: A junction end diverges from the germline sequence, so it may reflect a read error. The chain recombines TRBV7-8 with TRBJ1-2; 9 bases map to TRBD1. The CDR3 consists of 15 residues. Germline CDR1 SGHVS, CDR2 FQNEAQ. The CDR3 DNA sequence: TGTGTCAGCAGCTTAGTGGAGACAGGGGGCTATGGCTACACCTTC. As protein: CVSSLVETGGYGYTF. Looking up the rest from reference TRBV7-8 and TRBJ1-2 gives the full variable domain: GAGVSQSPRYKVAKRGQDVALRCDPISGHVSLFWYQQALGQGPEFLTYFQNEAQLDKSGLPSDRFFAERPEGSVSTLKIQRTQQEDSAVYLCVSSLVETGGYGYTFGSGTRLTVV.

The CDR3 spells CASRPQRGGLYTQYF. CDR3 in DNA: TGTGCCAGCAGACCACAGCGGGGGGGCCTTTATACGCAGTATTTT. The gene calls are TRBV6-5 and TRBJ2-3, with 10 bases aligning to TRBD2. With 6 bases clipped from V and 7 bases from J, the junction kept 10 bases outside the gene matches. This CDR3 is built from 15 residues. The germline gives CDR1 MNHEY, CDR2 SVGAGI.

This chain uses TRBV30 with TRBJ2-1, with TRBD1 identical over 9 bases. V shed 4 bases and J 5 bases; nucleotides not matched to a gene: 9. This CDR3 has 15 residues. Germline values: CDR1 GTSNPN, CDR2 SVGIG (reference sequence). CDR3 sequence reads: CAWNAYTGGNNEQFF. As DNA, the CDR3 is TGTGCCTGGAACGCCTACACAGGGGGCAACAATGAGCAGTTCTTC.